Below, 19 T cell receptor beta chains from the same sample are listed, as sequenced in a study of cytomegalovirus exposure and HLA in healthy donors. PCR involved 60 Vbeta and 13 Jbeta primers. Clones were read by immunoSEQ multiplex PCR, and TCRdb kept only the in-frame ones, dropping some. The table lists 150,000 to 200,000 clones, about two thirds of them singletons. Specimen: PBMCs. These receptors originate from a man aged 25-40 years in good health and CMV-seropositive.

The chain links TRBV9 to TRBJ2-1; 7 bases line up with TRBD2. Germline V gene data show CDR1 as SGDLS and CDR2 as YYNGEE. The CDR3 has 14 amino acids. V was pared by 2 bases and J by 8 bases, with 7 bases of the junction left unmatched. CDR3: CASSVGEGWDEQFF. The DNA for the CDR3 is TGTGCCAGCAGCGTGGGGGAGGGGTGGGATGAGCAGTTCTTC.

The chain combines TRBV7-6 with TRBJ2-5; TRBD2 might be the D (6 bases). CDR1 and CDR2 from the germline V gene are SGHVS and FNYEAQ. With 6 bases removed from V and 2 bases from J, the gap between germline ends came to 13 bases. CDR3 size: 14 residues. Here the CDR3 reads CASSAGWGQETQYF. As DNA, the CDR3 is TGTGCCAGCAGTGCGGGGTGGGGGCAAGAGACCCAGTACTTC.

CDR3 protein: CSAESSRAGAGYEQYF. The CDR3 bases are TGCAGCGCCGAGAGCTCTAGGGCAGGGGCAGGTTACGAGCAGTACTTC. This chain joins TRBV29-1 and TRBJ2-7; tentatively, D is TRBD1 (6 bases). Trimming cost V 7 bases and J 4 bases, with 26 bases left between them. The CDR3 loop spans 16 amino acids. The germline V gene encodes CDR1 SQVTM and CDR2 ANQGSEA.

This clone appeared a single time. This chain links TRBV7-8 with TRBJ2-2; D is ambiguous. CDR3 length equals 15 residues. Trimming shortened V by 1 base and J by 2 bases, and 8 bases separated the two germline ends. Germline V gives CDR1 SGHVS, CDR2 FQNEAQ. The CDR3 sequence is CASSLETYNTGELFF. CDR3 in DNA: TGTGCCAGCAGCTTAGAGACTTATAACACCGGGGAGCTGTTTTTT.

The rearrangement joins TRBV30 to TRBJ2-2; 7 nucleotides line up with TRBD1. The CDR3 is 14 amino acids. Germline V gives CDR1 GTSNPN, CDR2 SVGIG (reference sequence). V shed 3 bases and J 5 bases; nucleotides not matched to a gene: 6. CDR3 amino acids: CAWRTGFFTGELFF. The CDR3 DNA is TGTGCCTGGAGGACAGGGTTTTTTACCGGGGAGCTGTTTTTT.

The V and J genes are TRBV11-3 and TRBJ2-1, with 8 positions matching TRBD2. The CDR3 loop spans 17 amino acids. J was trimmed by 8 bases and V by 0 bases; bases with no gene match: 12. Germline V gives CDR1 SGHNT, CDR2 YENEEA. CDR3 region: CASSLDRRREAGDEQFF. CDR3 nucleotide sequence: TGTGCCAGCAGCTTAGATCGTCGGCGGGAGGCGGGGGATGAGCAGTTCTTC. Full variable domain (remainder filled in from reference TRBV11-3 and TRBJ2-1): EAGVVQSPRYKIIEKKQPVAFWCNPISGHNTLYWYLQNLGQGPELLIRYENEEAVDDSQLPKDRFSAERLKGVDSTLKIQPAELGDSAVYLCASSLDRRREAGDEQFFGPGTRLTVL.

CDR3 sequence: CASSALGELFF. CDR3 coding DNA: TGTGCCAGCAGTGCTCTCGGGGAGCTGTTTTTT. V usage is TRBV6-1 and J usage is TRBJ2-2; no clear D gene. This CDR3 has 11 amino acids. From germline, CDR1 is MNHNS and CDR2 SASEGT. V was clipped by 4 bases and J by 7 bases, with 4 bases between them.

This chain links TRBV6-5 with TRBJ2-1; D is possibly TRBD2 (6 bases). Trimming shortened V by 6 bases and J by 5 bases, and 11 bases separated the two germline ends. CDR1 is MNHEY, CDR2 SVGAGI, per germline. The CDR3 consists of 13 residues. CDR3 sequence reads: CASRLSGNNEQFF. CDR3 coding DNA: TGTGCCAGCAGACTTAGCGGCAACAATGAGCAGTTCTTC.

This chain uses TRBV30 with TRBJ1-5; 8 bases are shared with TRBD1. The CDR3 is 17 residues long. CDR1 and CDR2 (germline): GTSNPN, SVGIG (reference sequence). The trim removed 4 bases at V and 2 bases at J, leaving 13 bases unmatched. The CDR3 DNA sequence: TGTGCCTGGACTCAGGGGGCGGCTGGTATTGGCAATCAGCCCCAGCATTTT. It codes for CAWTQGAAGIGNQPQHF.

CDR3: CASSKGADPREELFF. The DNA for the CDR3 is TGCGCCAGCAGCAAAGGGGCAGACCCCCGGGAGGAGCTGTTTTTT. The chain links TRBV4-1 to TRBJ2-2, with D perhaps being TRBD1 or TRBD2 (5 bases each). V shed 5 bases and J shed 10 bases, with 20 bases lying between them. Germline CDR1 MGHRA, CDR2 YSYEKL. This CDR3 region has 15 residues.

The rearrangement links TRBV27 to TRBJ2-1, with 11 bases fitting TRBD1. J gave up 10 bases and V 0 bases, and 11 bases lay outside the gene matches. The CDR3 spans 17 residues. Per germline, CDR1 MNHEY and CDR2 SMNVEV (reference sequence). The CDR3: CASSLSNPGQGGQEQFF. The CDR3 DNA is TGTGCCAGCAGTTTATCTAATCCGGGACAGGGGGGTCAGGAGCAGTTCTTC.

The table lists this clone with a few counts. Other DNA sequences from this sample encode an identical CDR3 as well. V gene TRBV7-9 combines with J gene TRBJ1-1; D is perhaps TRBD1 (5 bases). Per the germline V gene, CDR1 is SEHNR and CDR2 is FQNEAQ (reference sequence). The CDR3 loop spans 15 amino acids. V lost 3 bases, J lost 0 bases, and 11 bases lay in between. The CDR3 loop reads CASSLGGGVNTEAFF. For the CDR3, the DNA is TGTGCCAGCAGCTTGGGGGGGGGAGTGAACACTGAAGCTTTCTTT.

This chain uses TRBV6-1 with TRBJ1-4; the D is unclear. V lost 5 bases to trimming and J lost 0 bases, with 10 bases between them. This CDR3 has 15 amino acids. Per germline, CDR1 MNHNS and CDR2 SASEGT. The CDR3 is CASSSTAATNEKLFF. The CDR3 DNA follows: TGTGCCAGCAGTTCGACGGCGGCAACTAATGAAAAACTGTTTTTT.

The rearrangement joins TRBV7-2 to TRBJ1-1, with D possibly matching TRBD1 (5 bases). The CDR3 covers 14 residues. The germline CDR1 and CDR2 sequences are SGHTA and FQGNSA. V lost 2 bases and J lost 0, with 7 bases in between. The chain's CDR3 is CASSLRGVNTEAFF. The CDR3 region has the DNA TGTGCCAGCAGCTTACGGGGGGTGAACACTGAAGCTTTCTTT.

The J gene is TRBJ2-1, the V gene TRBV6-1; the match to TRBD2 covers 12 bases. This CDR3 spans 16 amino acids. V gave up 4 bases and J gave up 9 bases; unmatched junction bases: 10. Germline lookup yields CDR1 MNHNS and CDR2 SASEGT. CDR3 coding DNA: TGTGCCAGCAGTGGTTATACTAGCGGGAGGCCTGGTGAGCAGTTCTTC. Its protein is CASSGYTSGRPGEQFF.

This clone turned up a few times. The chain has TRBV5-1 and TRBJ2-3, with D perhaps matching TRBD2 (5 bases). The V and J ends lost 4 bases and 2 bases respectively, with 17 bases between them. Germline-derived CDR1 and CDR2 are SGHRS and YFSETQ. This CDR3 is 16 amino acids long. CDR3 bases: TGCGCCAGCAGCCCGCGTTTAGGAGGAAACACAGATACGCAGTATTTT. Its translation: CASSPRLGGNTDTQYF. Complete variable domain (other parts from reference TRBV5-1 and TRBJ2-3): KAGVTQTPRYLIKTRGQQVTLSCSPISGHRSVSWYQQTPGQGLQFLFEYFSETQRNKGNFPGRFSGRQFSNSRSEMNVSTLELGDSALYLCASSPRLGGNTDTQYFGPGTRLTVL.

CDR3 DNA sequence: TGTGCCACCGCCCCCTTGGGGGCAAGTAATTCACCCCTCCACTTT. It is translated as CATAPLGASNSPLHF. The V and J genes are TRBV6-6 and TRBJ1-6, with TRBD1 as a possible D gene (6 bases). The length of the CDR3 is 15 residues. Looked up from germline, CDR1 is MNHNY and CDR2 is SVGAGI (reference sequence). V shed 10 bases and J shed 6 bases, with 19 bases lying between them.

This clone was counted a few times. The V call is TRBV21-1, the J call TRBJ1-1. TRBV21-1 has pseudogene status. The CDR3 totals 14 residues. CDR3 DNA: TGTGCCAGCAGCAAAGGGAGTCAGAACACTGAAGCTTTCTTT. This translates into CASSKGSQNTEAFF.

The genes are TRBV5-4 and TRBJ2-7; TRBD2 matches at 13 bases. This CDR3 is 15 amino acids long. V was pared by 1 base and J by 5 bases, with 3 bases of the junction left unmatched. Germline V lookup: CDR1 SGHNT, CDR2 YYREEE (reference sequence). The CDR3 region is CASSLRTSGSHEQYF. The CDR3 DNA reads as TGTGCCAGCAGCTTGCGGACTAGCGGGAGCCACGAGCAGTACTTC.